Shown below are 27 T cell receptor beta chains from a single sample sequenced in a study of blood T cell repertoires in COVID-19. The repertoire was sequenced with immunoSEQ multiplex PCR; TCRdb's copy has only in-frame clones and lacks some. The data hold approximately 300,000 clones, with 75% to 95% observed a single time. Sequencing was carried out using peripheral blood. These TCRs come from a woman aged 30 to 39 with COVID-19, enrolled during active disease.

V and J are TRBV6-2 or TRBV6-3 and TRBJ2-7, with TRBD2 identical over 7 bases. CDR1 and CDR2 from the germline V gene are MNHEY and SVGEGT. The length of the CDR3 is 15 residues. Unmatched junction bases numbered 2, after V lost 0 bases and J lost 0 bases. CDR3 amino acids: CASSYSAGFSYEQYF. The CDR3 nucleotides are TGTGCCAGCAGTTACTCAGCGGGGTTCTCCTACGAGCAGTACTTC.

J is TRBJ2-7 and V is TRBV6-5; TRBD1 aligns across 7 bases. The CDR3 is made up of 15 amino acids. Germline trimming cut 6 bases from V and 0 bases from J; bases unmatched to any gene: 8. Germline V CDR1 and CDR2: MNHEY, SVGAGI. The CDR3 DNA sequence: TGTGCCAGCAGCTTGGCGAGGGGGCCCTCCTACGAGCAGTACTTC. It encodes CASSLARGPSYEQYF.

This clone was found once. The chain has TRBV5-5 and TRBJ1-4; D is undetermined. This CDR3 spans 12 amino acids. Germline V gives CDR1 SGHKS, CDR2 YYEKEE (reference sequence). Trimming shortened V by 0 bases and J by 8 bases, and 5 bases separated the two germline ends. The CDR3 DNA reads as TGTGCCAGCAGCTTGGCTGGCGAAAAACTGTTTTTT. Its translation is CASSLAGEKLFF. The full variable domain, with the rest looked up from reference TRBV5-5 and TRBJ1-4, is DAGVTQSPTHLIKTRGQQVTLRCSPISGHKSVSWYQQVLGQGPQFIFQYYEKEERGRGNFPDRFSARQFPNYSSELNVNALLLGDSALYLCASSLAGEKLFFGSGTQLSVL.

The V call is TRBV5-1, the J call TRBJ1-2; 7 bases agree with TRBD1. The J segment lost 4 bases and the V segment lost 6 bases, leaving 6 bases of the junction unmatched. The V gene's germline CDR1 is SGHRS and CDR2 YFSETQ. The length of the CDR3 is 13 residues. The CDR3 is CASTEQGGYGYTF. The CDR3 DNA sequence: TGCGCCAGCACGGAGCAGGGGGGCTATGGCTACACCTTC.

This chain connects TRBV13 to TRBJ1-6, with D possibly matching TRBD1 (5 bases). Trimming took off 3 bases at V and 8 bases at J, with 11 bases between the two ends. The CDR3 has 14 amino acids. The V gene's germline CDR1 is PRHDT and CDR2 FYEKMQ (reference sequence). CDR3 nucleotide sequence: TGTGCCAGCAGCTTTGGTGACAGATATTCACCCCTCCACTTT. Amino acid sequence: CASSFGDRYSPLHF. Looking up the rest from reference TRBV13 and TRBJ1-6 gives the full variable domain: AAGVIQSPRHLIKEKRETATLKCYPIPRHDTVYWYQQGPGQDPQFLISFYEKMQSDKGSIPDRFSAQQFSDYHSELNMSSLELGDSALYFCASSFGDRYSPLHFGNGTRLTVT.

The chain carries TRBV5-1 and TRBJ1-3; D gene unclear. The CDR3 consists of 16 residues. Germline CDR1 reads SGHRS; CDR2 reads YFSETQ. V lost 4 bases to trimming and J lost 0 bases, with 14 bases between them. The CDR3 DNA reads TGCGCCAGCAGCCCCTCGAGTGGGAGCTCTGGAAACACCATATATTTT. Translation: CASSPSSGSSGNTIYF.

Here the CDR3 reads CASSLVGGSTYNEQFF. As DNA, the CDR3 is TGTGCCAGCAGCTTAGTGGGCGGGAGTACTTACAATGAGCAGTTCTTC. The genes are TRBV7-2 and TRBJ2-1, with 7 bases lining up with TRBD2. V lost 1 base, J lost 4 bases, and 7 bases stayed unmatched. This CDR3 comprises 16 residues. The germline gives CDR1 SGHTA, CDR2 FQGNSA. The full variable domain, completed using reference TRBV7-2 and TRBJ2-1, is GAGVSQSPSNKVTEKGKDVELRCDPISGHTALYWYRQSLGQGLEFLIYFQGNSAPDKSGLPSDRFSAERTGGSVSTLTIQRTQQEDSAVYLCASSLVGGSTYNEQFFGPGTRLTVL.

This chain connects TRBV29-1 to TRBJ2-3; 12 bases line up with TRBD2. The CDR3 is made up of 16 amino acids. Germline V gives CDR1 SQVTM, CDR2 ANQGSEA. V trimming: 7 bases; J trimming: 1 base; junction bases outside the gene matches: 9. The CDR3 region has the DNA TGCAGCGGGAGCCGACTAGCGGGAGTTCGCACAGATACGCAGTATTTT. Protein product: CSGSRLAGVRTDTQYF.

This clone has only one observation. The chain combines TRBV30 with TRBJ2-3; D might be TRBD2 (5 bases). V lost 3 bases and J lost 2, with 18 bases in between. The V gene's germline CDR1 is GTSNPN and CDR2 SVGIG (reference sequence). The CDR3 contains 16 residues. The CDR3 DNA sequence: TGTGCCTGGAGCCTATCGAGTGCTAGCTTCACAGATACGCAGTATTTT. It yields the protein CAWSLSSASFTDTQYF.

The chain links TRBV4-1 to TRBJ2-1, with TRBD2 matching 14 bases. J was trimmed by 6 bases and V by 1 base; bases with no gene match: 17. Germline CDR1 and CDR2: MGHRA and YSYEKL. This CDR3 comprises 21 residues. The CDR3 region is CASSQVSRTSGRSSLGNEQFF. The DNA of the CDR3 is TGCGCCAGCAGCCAAGTCTCCAGGACTAGCGGGAGGTCCTCCTTGGGCAATGAGCAGTTCTTC.

The CDR3 sequence: CASSQSLRRGFSTDTQYF. Here the CDR3 DNA reads TGCGCCAGCAGTCAATCCCTTCGCAGGGGGTTTAGCACAGATACGCAGTATTTT. The V and J genes are TRBV23-1 and TRBJ2-3; 7 nucleotides agree with TRBD1. TRBV23-1 is annotated as an ORF whose role is uncertain. Germline trimming cut 0 bases from V and 0 bases from J; bases unmatched to any gene: 9. The CDR3 has 18 residues.

The V and J genes are TRBV19 and TRBJ2-7; D call uncertain. Trimming stripped 4 bases from V and 6 bases from J, with 13 bases between. The CDR3 contains 13 residues. Germline CDR1 reads LNHDA; CDR2 reads SQIVND (reference sequence). The CDR3 spells CASSTALKSEQYF. CDR3 in DNA: TGTGCCAGTAGTACCGCCCTTAAGAGCGAGCAGTACTTC.

V is TRBV28 and J is TRBJ1-1; D is unclear. This CDR3 has 12 amino acids. V was clipped by 7 bases and J by 0 bases, with 6 bases between them. Germline CDR1 and CDR2: MDHEN and SYDVKM. The CDR3 DNA is TGTGCCAGCAATCAGATGAACACTGAAGCTTTCTTT. This gives the protein CASNQMNTEAFF.

This clone was seen once. The rearrangement uses TRBV5-5 and TRBJ2-3; 11 bases align to TRBD1. The germline CDR1 and CDR2 sequences are SGHKS and YYEKEE (reference sequence). The length of the CDR3 is 16 residues. After removal of 1 base from V and 7 bases from J, the junction contained 8 bases not matched to a gene. The CDR3 sequence is CASSLRTGTGGYTQYF. In nucleotides, the CDR3 is TGTGCCAGCAGCTTGAGAACCGGGACAGGGGGGTATACGCAGTATTTT.

The chain couples TRBV27 to TRBJ1-6; D is perhaps TRBD1 (6 bases). CDR1 is MNHEY, CDR2 SMNVEV, per germline (reference sequence). The CDR3 has 16 amino acids. V gave up 7 bases and J gave up 6 bases, with 19 bases separating them. The CDR3 nucleotides read TGTGCCAGCAAAGGGGGGGCCTCCCCGGGTAATTCACCCCTCCACTTT. Protein product: CASKGGASPGNSPLHF.

This clone has a single count. In DNA, the CDR3 is TGTGCCAGCAGCCCCGCGGGAGCCCTCAATGAGCAGTTCTTC. Translation: CASSPAGALNEQFF. The chain is built from TRBV3-1 (or the pseudogene TRBV3-2) and TRBJ2-1; 7 positions match TRBD2. The CDR3 has 14 residues. Germline V CDR1 and CDR2: LGHDT, YNNKEL (reference sequence). V was clipped by 4 bases and J by 6 bases; unmatched bases: 6.

The CDR3 nucleotides are TGTGCCAGCAGTTTAACAGAAGACTATGGCTACACCTTC. Protein sequence: CASSLTEDYGYTF. The rearrangement links TRBV27 to TRBJ1-2; D is uncertain. CDR1 and CDR2 (germline): MNHEY, SMNVEV (reference sequence). CDR3 size: 13 residues. Trimming left V 2 bases short and J 3 bases short, with 7 bases between.

V gene TRBV7-9 combines with J gene TRBJ1-5; possibly TRBD1 for D (6 bases). This CDR3 has 10 amino acids. Germline V gene sequence: CDR1 SEHNR, CDR2 FQNEAQ (reference sequence). This chain's CDR3 is CGGRNQPQHF. CDR3 nucleotide sequence: TGTGGGGGGCGCAATCAGCCCCAGCATTTT.

The chain uses TRBV2 and TRBJ1-1; D gene uncertain. This CDR3 has 12 residues. Germline loops: CDR1 SNHLY, CDR2 FYNNEI. V lost 2 bases and J 10 bases, leaving 11 bases between the germline ends. The CDR3 sequence is CASSETGLTAFF. The CDR3 coding sequence is TGTGCCAGCAGTGAAACGGGGTTGACAGCTTTCTTT. Drawing the rest from reference TRBV2 and TRBJ1-1, the complete variable domain is EPEVTQTPSHQVTQMGQEVILRCVPISNHLYFYWYRQILGQKVEFLVSFYNNEISEKSEIFDDQFSVERPDGSNFTLKIRSTKLEDSAMYFCASSETGLTAFFGQGTRLTVV.

This clone was seen a single time. The genes are TRBV10-3 and TRBJ2-7, with TRBD1 matching 11 bases. CDR3 length equals 15 residues. The junction had 4 bases not matched to a gene; V was cut back by 3 bases and J by 3 bases. CDR1 is ENHRY and CDR2 is SYGVKD in the germline V gene. The CDR3: CAISDRDRGFYEQYF. The CDR3 nucleotides read TGTGCCATCAGTGACCGGGACAGGGGGTTCTACGAGCAGTACTTC.

This sequence joins TRBV30 and TRBJ1-3; 8 bases fit TRBD1. Trimming removed 5 bases from V and 0 bases from J; junction bases left unmatched: 3. The CDR3 length is 14 residues. Germline loops: CDR1 GTSNPN, CDR2 SVGIG (reference sequence). The CDR3 nucleotides are TGTGCCTGGGGACAGGGCCTCTCTGGAAACACCATATATTTT. Translated, it gives CAWGQGLSGNTIYF.

The chain recombines TRBV19 with TRBJ1-6, with no clear D. V lost 6 bases to trimming and J lost 7 bases, with 10 bases between them. CDR3 length equals 13 residues. CDR1 LNHDA and CDR2 SQIVND come from the germline V gene (reference sequence). The CDR3 reads CASSGRGNSPLHF. CDR3 nucleotide sequence: TGTGCCAGTAGCGGCAGAGGAAATTCACCCCTCCACTTT.

This clone has a handful of counts. J is TRBJ2-2 and V is TRBV25-1; TRBD2 agrees at 8 bases. CDR1 and CDR2 (germline): MGHDK, SYGVNS. With V trimmed by 2 bases and J by 6 bases, 5 bases remained unmatched. The CDR3 contains 15 residues. Here the CDR3 reads CASSEAERESGELFF. The DNA for the CDR3 is TGTGCCAGCAGTGAAGCAGAGCGGGAGTCCGGGGAGCTGTTTTTT.

The chain's CDR3 is CASSLGQFSGNTIYF. In DNA, the CDR3 is TGTGCCAGCAGCTTAGGGCAGTTCTCTGGAAACACCATATATTTT. This rearrangement joins TRBV7-9 to TRBJ1-3, with no clear D. CDR3 length: 15 residues. Trimming shortened V by 1 base and J by 0 bases, and 7 bases separated the two germline ends. The germline CDR1 and CDR2 sequences are SEHNR and FQNEAQ (reference sequence).

The genes are TRBV5-6 and TRBJ1-1; 9 nucleotides match TRBD1. This CDR3 is built from 13 residues. Germline V gene sequence: CDR1 SGHDT, CDR2 YYEEEE. After removal of 2 bases from V and 7 bases from J, the junction contained 3 bases not matched to a gene. CDR3 in amino acids: CASSLVTGGEAFF. Here the CDR3 DNA reads TGTGCCAGCAGCTTAGTGACAGGGGGTGAAGCTTTCTTT. The full variable domain, its missing parts supplied by reference TRBV5-6 and TRBJ1-1, is DAGVTQSPTHLIKTRGQQVTLRCSPKSGHDTVSWYQQALGQGPQFIFQYYEEEERQRGNFPDRFSGHQFPNYSSELNVNALLLGDSALYLCASSLVTGGEAFFGQGTRLTVV.

The chain is built from TRBV6-5 and TRBJ2-1, with 10 bases fitting TRBD1. The V segment lost 9 bases and the J segment 4 bases; nucleotides outside the gene matches: 9. The CDR3 runs to 15 residues. Germline V CDR1 and CDR2: MNHEY, SVGAGI. The chain's CDR3 is CASSQDRGLYNEQFF. CDR3 nucleotide sequence: TGTGCCAGTAGCCAAGACAGGGGGCTGTACAATGAGCAGTTCTTC.

V and J are TRBV6-5 and TRBJ2-1; 8 bases match TRBD1. Looked up from germline, CDR1 is MNHEY and CDR2 is SVGAGI. V was clipped by 6 bases and J by 4 bases; unmatched bases: 5. This CDR3 contains 14 residues. The CDR3 loop reads CASRWTGTYNEQFF. CDR3 nucleotide sequence: TGTGCCAGCAGATGGACAGGGACTTACAATGAGCAGTTCTTC.